A single sample is the source of the 18 T cell receptor beta chains below, sequenced in a study of shared clonotypes between healthy human individuals. Repertoires were generated with immunoSEQ multiplex PCR, while TCRdb's copy carries only in-frame clones and drops some. The data show roughly 590,000 clones, with about 95% seen just once and 0.095% to 0.12% held by the top ten. CD45RO-negative, CCR7-selected cells formed the naive CD8 fraction, which excluded terminally differentiated effector memory CD45RA+ cells. Sequenced input: naive CD8+ T cells sorted from blood. These receptors all come from a woman aged 25 to 39 in good health.

The chain is built from TRBV7-9 and TRBJ2-5, with D perhaps matching TRBD2 (5 bases). V was clipped by 7 bases and J by 3 bases, with 9 bases between them. Germline V gene sequence: CDR1 SEHNR, CDR2 FQNEAQ (reference sequence). The CDR3 has 12 residues. Here the CDR3 reads CASTLGEETQYF. The CDR3 coding sequence is TGTGCCAGCACCCTGGGAGAAGAGACCCAGTACTTC.

The V and J genes are TRBV28 and TRBJ2-7, with a weak D call TRBD2 (5 bases). The germline V and J ends were trimmed by 5 bases and 0 bases, with 17 bases remaining between them. CDR1 is MDHEN and CDR2 is SYDVKM in the germline V gene. CDR3 size: 16 residues. The CDR3: CASSVIRTGSSYEQYF. DNA of the CDR3: TGTGCCAGCAGTGTCATCCGGACTGGGAGCTCCTACGAGCAGTACTTC.

The chain combines TRBV7-9 with TRBJ1-6; no definite D call. V dropped 6 bases and J dropped 5 bases, with 5 bases sitting between them. This CDR3 is built from 12 residues. From germline, CDR1 is SEHNR and CDR2 FQNEAQ (reference sequence). This chain's CDR3 is CASRLDNSPLHF. CDR3 DNA: TGTGCCAGCAGACTAGATAATTCACCCCTCCACTTT.

The V gene is TRBV29-1, the J gene TRBJ2-7; the D gene is possibly TRBD2 (6 bases). V lost 4 bases to trimming and J lost 7 bases, with 11 bases between them. Germline V gives CDR1 SQVTM, CDR2 ANQGSEA. This CDR3 region has 11 residues. The CDR3 sequence: CSVGRAGEQYF. CDR3 DNA: TGCAGCGTTGGGAGGGCCGGGGAGCAGTACTTC.

This clone was seen just once. The V and J genes are TRBV14 and TRBJ2-7, with D uncertain. Germline V lookup: CDR1 SGHDN, CDR2 FVKESK. There are 13 residues in the CDR3. The V end lost 1 base, the J end lost 7 bases, and 11 bases lay between the germline ends. CDR3 sequence: CASSQAAIGEQYF. DNA of the CDR3: TGTGCCAGCAGCCAAGCAGCTATAGGGGAGCAGTACTTC.

J is TRBJ2-1 and V is TRBV15; TRBD2 aligns across 9 bases. V shed 5 bases and J 6 bases; nucleotides not matched to a gene: 11. There are 16 residues in the CDR3. Germline CDR1 is LNHNV and CDR2 is YYDKDF (reference sequence). CDR3 nucleotides: TGTGCCACCAGCGAGATAGCGGGAGAATGGATCAATGAGCAGTTCTTC. Translation gives CATSEIAGEWINEQFF.

The V call is TRBV10-2, the J call TRBJ2-7; 7 bases map to TRBD1. The CDR3 extends over 14 amino acids. V gave up 3 bases and J gave up 5 bases; unmatched junction bases: 7. Germline V gene sequence: CDR1 WSHSY, CDR2 SAAADI. The CDR3 is CASSDRDRVDEQYF. CDR3 in DNA: TGCGCCAGCAGTGATCGAGACAGGGTGGACGAGCAGTACTTC.

This sequence joins TRBV7-9 and TRBJ2-1, with 10 bases lining up with TRBD2. V lost 1 base, J lost 5 bases, and 2 bases stayed unmatched. Germline CDR1 and CDR2: SEHNR and FQNEAQ (reference sequence). This CDR3 has 15 amino acids. Here the CDR3 DNA reads TGTGCCAGCAGCTTAGGTCTAGCGGGAGACAATGAGCAGTTCTTC. Its translation is CASSLGLAGDNEQFF.

This clone was seen once. The same CDR3 can be traced to other DNA sequences in this sample. The chain carries TRBV28 and TRBJ1-4; TRBD1 aligns across 10 bases. V was clipped by 3 bases and J by 8 bases; unmatched bases: 3. Germline CDR1 and CDR2: MDHEN and SYDVKM. CDR3 length equals 14 residues. CDR3 bases: TGTGCCAGCAGTTTGGGGACAGGGGTAGAAAAACTGTTTTTT. Protein sequence: CASSLGTGVEKLFF. Together with reference TRBV28 and TRBJ1-4, the CDR3 gives the full variable domain: DVKVTQSSRYLVKRTGEKVFLECVQDMDHENMFWYRQDPGLGLRLIYFSYDVKMKEKGDIPEGYSVSREKKERFSLILESASTNQTSMYLCASSLGTGVEKLFFGSGTQLSVL.

The chain links TRBV9 to TRBJ1-5; D may be TRBD1 (5 bases). Per the germline V gene, CDR1 is SGDLS and CDR2 is YYNGEE. V was clipped by 5 bases and J by 8 bases, with 17 bases between them. The CDR3 loop spans 14 amino acids. CDR3 sequence reads: CASSGSEGREPQHF. In nucleotides, the CDR3 is TGTGCCAGCAGTGGCTCGGAGGGGCGAGAGCCCCAGCATTTT.

The gene calls are TRBV5-1 and TRBJ2-1, with D hard to call. V dropped 4 bases and J dropped 6 bases, with 11 bases sitting between them. The CDR3 sequence is 13 residues long. CDR1 SGHRS and CDR2 YFSETQ come from the germline V gene. CDR3 bases: TGCGCCAGCAGCCCGGAGAATAGCAATGAGCAGTTCTTC. Protein: CASSPENSNEQFF.

The V and J genes are TRBV2 and TRBJ1-3; the D gene is possibly TRBD1 (5 bases). V was cut by 8 bases and J by 3 bases, with 20 bases left in between. CDR3 length: 16 residues. Germline V gives CDR1 SNHLY, CDR2 FYNNEI. Here the CDR3 DNA reads TGTGCCAGCCTATTCTGGCGTCAGGGCGGTGGAAACACCATATATTTT. Amino acid sequence: CASLFWRQGGGNTIYF. Full variable domain (missing parts from reference TRBV2 and TRBJ1-3): EPEVTQTPSHQVTQMGQEVILRCVPISNHLYFYWYRQILGQKVEFLVSFYNNEISEKSEIFDDQFSVERPDGSNFTLKIRSTKLEDSAMYFCASLFWRQGGGNTIYFGEGSWLTVV.

The chain uses TRBV7-9 and TRBJ2-5; 7 bases align to TRBD2. V was pared by 8 bases and J by 2 bases, with 17 bases of the junction left unmatched. CDR3 length equals 17 residues. The germline V gene encodes CDR1 SEHNR and CDR2 FQNEAQ (reference sequence). The CDR3 here is CASLPWRASGEQETQYF. In DNA form, the CDR3 reads TGTGCCAGCTTACCCTGGCGGGCTAGCGGCGAACAAGAGACCCAGTACTTC.

Comments on this clone: The sample carries other DNA sequences with the same CDR3. This chain connects TRBV28 to TRBJ2-3, with 8 bases identical to TRBD1. The CDR3 contains 15 residues. Germline V lookup: CDR1 MDHEN, CDR2 SYDVKM. The ends lost 3 bases at V and 1 base at J; junction bases unmatched: 3. The CDR3 coding sequence is TGTGCCAGCAGTTTGGACAGGGTTGGCACAGATACGCAGTATTTT. It specifies CASSLDRVGTDTQYF.

The CDR3 DNA sequence: TGTGCCAGCAGTGGACTAGCGGGAGAACAGTTCTTC. Translation: CASSGLAGEQFF. The chain has TRBV2 and TRBJ2-1; 12 bases map to TRBD2. After removal of 4 bases from V and 13 bases from J, the junction contained 2 bases not matched to a gene. The germline V gene encodes CDR1 SNHLY and CDR2 FYNNEI. CDR3 size: 12 residues.

This clone has only one observation. The chain uses TRBV10-3 and TRBJ1-2, with 8 bases that match TRBD1. CDR3 length: 12 amino acids. Germline values: CDR1 ENHRY, CDR2 SYGVKD. The V segment lost 7 bases and the J segment 8 bases; nucleotides outside the gene matches: 6. The CDR3 loop is CAIMGQAVGYTF. DNA of the CDR3: TGTGCCATCATGGGACAGGCCGTGGGCTACACCTTC.

J is TRBJ1-2 and V is TRBV25-1, with TRBD1 as a possible D gene (5 bases). Trimming shortened V by 0 bases and J by 6 bases, and 8 bases separated the two germline ends. The CDR3 is 13 residues long. Germline lookup yields CDR1 MGHDK and CDR2 SYGVNS. CDR3 coding DNA: TGTGCCAGCAGTGAATATAAGACAGATGGCTACACCTTC. Translating it yields CASSEYKTDGYTF.

V is TRBV4-2 and J is TRBJ2-7, with D hard to call. Trimming left V 0 bases short and J 3 bases short, with 9 bases between. CDR1 is LGHNA, CDR2 YNFKEQ, per germline. This CDR3 has 14 amino acids. The CDR3 DNA follows: TGTGCCAGCAGCCAAGAGGGTAATATCTACGAGCAGTACTTC. Its translation: CASSQEGNIYEQYF.